This TCR beta chain was retrieved from a study of blood T cell repertoires in COVID-19. Authors' methods: Researchers report that nucleated cell counts were estimated from reference gene primer amplification. This table comes from immunoSEQ multiplex PCR, and its TCRdb copy is limited to in-frame clones, with some not included. V, J and clone size are taken as reported in that table, and D and trimming were inferred from the DNA itself. The table includes about 61,000 clones, 70% to 85% detected once. CDR1 is SGHDT and CDR2 is YYEEEE in the germline V gene. The ends lost 4 bases at V and 0 bases at J; junction bases unmatched: 5. The CDR3 sequence is 16 residues long.

This TCR was sampled from a woman aged 70 to 79 with acute or convalescent COVID-19. This chain connects TRBV5-6 to TRBJ1-4; 8 nucleotides align to TRBD1. Sequenced input: peripheral blood. The CDR3 here is CASSPGTGATNEKLFF. The CDR3, as DNA: TGTGCCAGCAGCCCTGGGACAGGAGCAACTAATGAAAAACTGTTTTTT.